This TCR beta chain was recovered during a study of blood T cell repertoires in COVID-19. Study information: Spain, Italy and the United States supplied samples that represented acute and convalescent COVID-19. Sample material is recorded as cDNA or gDNA derived from T cells, B-cell-depleted T cells, or PBMCs.

Original analysis: Nucleated cell counts were estimated from reference gene primer amplification. TCRdb keeps only in-frame clones here, not all; method: immunoSEQ multiplex PCR. Clone size and the V and J calls come from that table; the DNA yielded D and trimming. This table has about 39,000 clones, 81% appearing once. Sequencing used peripheral blood. This TCR was recovered from a human donor in a cohort sampled during active or convalescent COVID-19. The donor label of this sample is uncertain.

The CDR3 nucleotides are TGTGCCAGCAGGTCTGTAAATTCACCCCTCCACTTT. This sequence encodes CASRSVNSPLHF. The V gene is TRBV28, the J gene TRBJ1-6; D is unclear. Trimming left V 6 bases short and J 7 bases short, with 7 bases between. CDR3 length equals 12 residues. The germline V gene has CDR1 MDHEN and CDR2 SYDVKM. The full variable domain, with the rest looked up from reference TRBV28 and TRBJ1-6, is DVKVTQSSRYLVKRTGEKVFLECVQDMDHENMFWYRQDPGLGLRLIYFSYDVKMKEKGDIPEGYSVSREKKERFSLILESASTNQTSMYLCASRSVNSPLHFGNGTRLTVT.